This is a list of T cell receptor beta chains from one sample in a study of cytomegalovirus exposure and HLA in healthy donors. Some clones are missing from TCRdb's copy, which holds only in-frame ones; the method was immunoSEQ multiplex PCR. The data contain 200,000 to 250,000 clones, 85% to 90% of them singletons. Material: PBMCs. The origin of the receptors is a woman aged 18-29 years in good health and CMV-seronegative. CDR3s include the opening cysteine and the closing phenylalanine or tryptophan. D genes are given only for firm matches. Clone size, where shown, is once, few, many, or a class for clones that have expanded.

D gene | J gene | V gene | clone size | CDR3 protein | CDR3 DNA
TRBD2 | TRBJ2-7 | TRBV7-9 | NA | CASSSGGLAGFYEQYF | TGTGCCAGCAGCTCAGGGGGGCTAGCGGGGTTTTACGAGCAGTACTTC
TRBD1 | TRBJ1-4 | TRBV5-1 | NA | CASSDGQGAGKLFF | TGCGCCAGCAGCGATGGACAGGGGGCGGGAAAACTGTTTTTT
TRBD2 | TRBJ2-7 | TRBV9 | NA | CASSVVPPLAGEGGYEQYF | TGTGCCAGCAGCGTAGTCCCCCCCCTAGCGGGAGAGGGGGGATACGAGCAGTACTTC
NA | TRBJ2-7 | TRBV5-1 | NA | CASSLESGVHEQYF | TGCGCCAGCAGCTTGGAGTCCGGGGTCCACGAGCAGTACTTC
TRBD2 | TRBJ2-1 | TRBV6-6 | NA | CASSYLTSGGAGEQFF | TGTGCCAGCAGTTACCTAACTAGCGGGGGGGCGGGTGAGCAGTTCTTC
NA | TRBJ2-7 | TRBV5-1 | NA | CASSGGTGRIYEQYF | TGCGCCAGCAGCGGGGGTACAGGGAGAATCTACGAGCAGTACTTC
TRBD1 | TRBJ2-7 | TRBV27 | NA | CASSPTGSYEQYF | TGTGCCAGCAGTCCGACAGGGTCCTACGAGCAGTACTTC
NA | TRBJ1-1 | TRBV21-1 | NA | CASSNVSRLNTEAFF | TGTGCCAGCAGCAATGTCAGTCGTCTGAACACTGAAGCTTTCTTT
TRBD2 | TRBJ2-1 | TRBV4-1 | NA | CASSQDPAGDYNEQFF | TGCGCCAGCAGCCAAGACCCAGCGGGGGATTACAATGAGCAGTTCTTC
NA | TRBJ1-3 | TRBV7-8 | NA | CASSLAGRRVDSGNTIYF | TGTGCCAGCAGCTTAGCGGGTAGGAGGGTCGACTCTGGAAACACCATATATTTT
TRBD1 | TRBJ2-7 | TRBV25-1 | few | CASSHPGTGSNEQYF | TGTGCCAGCAGTCACCCCGGGACAGGGTCAAACGAGCAGTACTTC
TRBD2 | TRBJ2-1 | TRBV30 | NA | CAWSVRTSGSIDNEQFF | TGTGCCTGGAGTGTACGGACTAGCGGGAGTATCGACAATGAGCAGTTCTTC
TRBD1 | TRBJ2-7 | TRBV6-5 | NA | CASSYRDRVHEQYF | TGTGCCAGCAGTTACCGGGACAGGGTTCACGAGCAGTACTTC
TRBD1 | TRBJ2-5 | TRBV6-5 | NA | CASSQGQHPRTQYF | TGTGCCAGCAGCCAGGGACAGCATCCCAGGACCCAGTACTTC
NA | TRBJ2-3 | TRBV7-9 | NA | CASSPRSGRGTDTQYF | TGTGCCAGCAGCCCCCGGAGCGGACGGGGCACAGATACGCAGTATTTT
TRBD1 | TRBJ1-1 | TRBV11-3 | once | CASSFGTGDTNTEAFF | TGTGCCAGCAGCTTTGGGACAGGCGATACGAACACTGAAGCTTTCTTT
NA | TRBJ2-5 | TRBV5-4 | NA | CASSLDLNEQYF | TGTGCCAGCAGCTTGGACTTGAATGAGCAGTACTTC
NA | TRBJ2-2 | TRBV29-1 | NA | CSVEDTGSRVFF | TGCAGCGTTGAAGATACGGGGAGTCGGGTGTTTTTT
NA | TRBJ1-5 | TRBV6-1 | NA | CASSEFEGYNQPQHF | TGTGCCAGCAGTGAATTCGAGGGCTACAATCAGCCCCAGCATTTT
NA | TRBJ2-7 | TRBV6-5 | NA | CASSYSDRTYEQSF | TGTGCCAGCAGTTACTCGGACAGAACCTACGAGCAGTCCTTC
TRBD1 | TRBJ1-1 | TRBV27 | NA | CASSQLGQAQRGDTEAFF | TGTGCCAGCAGCCAATTGGGACAGGCCCAGCGGGGAGACACTGAAGCTTTCTTT
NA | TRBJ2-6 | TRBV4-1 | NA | CASSQGWSSGANVLTF | TGCGCCAGCAGCCAAGGTTGGAGCTCTGGGGCCAACGTCCTGACTTTC
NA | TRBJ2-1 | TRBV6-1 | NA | CASSDDYAGFYEQFF | TGTGCCAGCAGTGATGACTACGCGGGATTCTATGAGCAGTTCTTC
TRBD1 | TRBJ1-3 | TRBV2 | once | CASSGQGYGNTIYF | TGTGCCAGCAGTGGACAGGGCTACGGAAACACCATATATTTT
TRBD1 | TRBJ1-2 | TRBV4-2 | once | CASSSWDREYGGYTF | TGTGCCAGCAGCTCCTGGGACAGGGAATATGGTGGCTACACCTTC
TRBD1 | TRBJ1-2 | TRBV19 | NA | CASTGDREDGYTF | TGTGCCAGTACCGGGGACAGGGAGGATGGCTACACCTTC
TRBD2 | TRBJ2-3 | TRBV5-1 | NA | CASSGRRTSGGASDTQYF | TGCGCCAGCAGCGGAAGACGGACTAGCGGGGGGGCCTCAGATACGCAGTATTTT
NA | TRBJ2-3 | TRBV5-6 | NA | CASSLAKTDTQYF | TGTGCCAGCAGCTTGGCCAAAACAGATACGCAGTATTTT
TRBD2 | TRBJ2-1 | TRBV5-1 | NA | CASSLVAGGPGEQFF | TGCGCCAGCAGCTTGGTAGCGGGAGGGCCCGGGGAGCAGTTCTTC
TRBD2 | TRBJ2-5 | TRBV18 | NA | CASSPPGGGSETQYF | TGTGCCAGCTCACCACCTGGCGGGGGGAGTGAGACCCAGTACTTC
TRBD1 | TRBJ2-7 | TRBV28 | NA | CASSRPGTVSYEQYF | TGTGCCAGCAGCCGCCCCGGGACAGTTTCCTACGAGCAGTACTTC
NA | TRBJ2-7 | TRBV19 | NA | CASSTSIAYEQYF | TGTGCCAGTAGTACCTCGATAGCCTACGAGCAGTACTTC
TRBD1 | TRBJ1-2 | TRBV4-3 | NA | CASSQDLNRGHINYGYTF | TGCGCCAGCAGCCAAGATCTTAACAGGGGGCACATTAACTATGGCTACACCTTC
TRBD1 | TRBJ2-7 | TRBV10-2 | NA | CASRDRDFSYEQYF | TGCGCCAGCAGAGACAGGGATTTCTCCTACGAGCAGTACTTC
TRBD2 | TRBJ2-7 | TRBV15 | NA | CATSRDRGRIAGGIYEQYF | TGTGCCACCAGCAGAGATCGGGGTCGGATAGCGGGAGGTATCTACGAGCAGTACTTC
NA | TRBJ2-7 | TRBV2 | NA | CASSVLVLSYEQYF | TGTGCCAGCAGTGTTTTAGTCCTCTCCTACGAGCAGTACTTC
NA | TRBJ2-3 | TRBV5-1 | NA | CASSPGRLDSSTDTQYF | TGCGCCAGCAGCCCTGGCCGACTGGATTCTAGCACAGATACGCAGTATTTT
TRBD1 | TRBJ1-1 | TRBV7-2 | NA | CASSRTGGFHEAFF | TGTGCCAGCAGCCGGACAGGAGGTTTTCATGAAGCTTTCTTT
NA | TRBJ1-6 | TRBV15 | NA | CATSRDVGPLHF | TGTGCCACCAGCAGAGATGTCGGGCCCCTCCACTTT
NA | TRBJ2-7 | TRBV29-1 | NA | CSVGLAYSYEQYF | TGCAGCGTCGGCCTAGCGTATTCCTACGAGCAGTACTTC